Listed below are T cell receptor beta chains from one sample, sequenced in a study of regulatory and conventional T cells in RAG deficiency. The protocol was immunoSEQ multiplex PCR, while the TCRdb copy is restricted to in-frame clones and leaves out a portion. The profile shows around 31,000 clones, approximately 90% of them singletons. These data also featured in a second study, about regulatory T cells.

Sequencing was done on a sample of CD8+ T cells sorted from blood. The receptors shown here come from a human donor in good health. Each CDR3 is given with its conserved first and last residue. Each record gives: V gene, CDR3 protein.

TRBV27	CASSYRGENEKLFF
TRBV9	CASSGTSVGTDTQYF
TRBV11-1	CASSEGQANTEAFF
TRBV13	CASSLDAGGEHYGYTF
TRBV15	CATGQGSPYEQYF
TRBV13	CASSLGGNTEAFF
TRBV6-1	CASSEPGQGYEQYF
TRBV25-1	CASTIGRRPNYGYTF
TRBV19	CASSIGVNYGYTF
TRBV6-5	CASSYQGPNEKLFF
TRBV7-9	CASRGGQPANEQFF
TRBV11-2	CASRGTSGRFRDTQYF
TRBV9	CASSTGPLSYEQYF
TRBV7-7	CASSLGQGTDTQYF
TRBV9	CASSVEGGAGQPQHF
TRBV6-6	CATSPDESYEQYF
TRBV7-9	CASSLTTGDLDEQFF
TRBV9	CASSVDDVSGIYEQYF
TRBV6-1	CASSGEGGTGIHF
TRBV19	CASSRDRDFHEQYF
TRBV9	CASSPPPGANVLTF
TRBV5-3	CATLGGPRLWEQYF
TRBV9	CASSVGWEGLPVWETQYF